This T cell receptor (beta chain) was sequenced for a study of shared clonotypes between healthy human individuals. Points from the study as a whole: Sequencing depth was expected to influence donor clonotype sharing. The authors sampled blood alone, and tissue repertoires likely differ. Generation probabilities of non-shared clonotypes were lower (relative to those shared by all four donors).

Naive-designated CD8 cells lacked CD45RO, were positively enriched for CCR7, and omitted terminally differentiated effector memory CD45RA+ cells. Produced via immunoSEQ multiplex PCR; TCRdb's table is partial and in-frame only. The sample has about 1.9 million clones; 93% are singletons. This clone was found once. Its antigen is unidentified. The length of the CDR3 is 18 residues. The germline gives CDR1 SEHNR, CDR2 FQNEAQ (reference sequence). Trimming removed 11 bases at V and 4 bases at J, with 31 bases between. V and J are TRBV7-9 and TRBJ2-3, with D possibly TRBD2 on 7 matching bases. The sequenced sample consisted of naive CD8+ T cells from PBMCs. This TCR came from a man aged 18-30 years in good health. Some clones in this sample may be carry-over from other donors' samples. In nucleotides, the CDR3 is TGTGCCCTAAGGGCACGTCCTCCTAGCGGAAGGGGGGCAGATACGCAGTATTTT. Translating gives CALRARPPSGRGADTQYF.